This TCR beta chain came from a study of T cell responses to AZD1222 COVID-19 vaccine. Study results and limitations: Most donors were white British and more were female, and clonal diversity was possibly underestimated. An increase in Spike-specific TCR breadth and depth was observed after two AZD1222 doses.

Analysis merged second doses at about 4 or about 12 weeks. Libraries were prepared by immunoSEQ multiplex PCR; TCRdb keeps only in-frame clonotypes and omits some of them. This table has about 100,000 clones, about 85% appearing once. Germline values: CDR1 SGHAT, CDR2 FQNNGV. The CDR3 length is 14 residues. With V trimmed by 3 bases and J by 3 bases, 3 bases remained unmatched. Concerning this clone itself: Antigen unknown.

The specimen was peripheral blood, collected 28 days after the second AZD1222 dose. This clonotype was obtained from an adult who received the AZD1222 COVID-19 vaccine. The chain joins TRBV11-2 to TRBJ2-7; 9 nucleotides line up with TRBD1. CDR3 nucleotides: TGTGCCAGCAGCTTCGGACAGGGGTTCTACGAGCAGTACTTC. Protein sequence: CASSFGQGFYEQYF. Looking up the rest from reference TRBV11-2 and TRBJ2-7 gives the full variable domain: EAGVAQSPRYKIIEKRQSVAFWCNPISGHATLYWYQQILGQGPKLLIQFQNNGVVDDSQLPKDRFSAERLKGVDSTLKIQPAKLEDSAVYLCASSFGQGFYEQYFGPGTRLTVT.